This T cell receptor beta chain was obtained from a study of T-cell reconstitution after alpha-beta-depleted transplantation in children. In germline, CDR1 is LGHNA, CDR2 YSLEER. Deletions cut 0 bases from V and 2 bases from J, with 14 bases between. The CDR3 runs 16 residues. Researchers prepared the TCRbeta library using unique molecular identifiers, the study reports. Via MiXCR, TCRdb re-called the PCR reads, giving one row per CDR3 protein. The sample holds approximately 590,000 distinct CDR3 sequences, roughly a tenth seen once. Source: PBMCs from the stem cell graft donor, taken from the stem cell graft. The receptor was derived from a human donor who donated a stem cell graft to a child with acute myeloid leukemia. The V call is TRBV4-3, the J call TRBJ2-7; tentative D call: TRBD2 (5 bases). CDR3 in DNA: TGCGCCAGCAGCCAAGATAACGGACTCATGGCCTACGAGCAGTACTTC. Its translation: CASSQDNGLMAYEQYF.